The source of this T cell receptor beta chain is a study of CD8 T cells in ankylosing spondylitis. General study results and limits: Characteristic of ankylosing spondylitis blood, it appeared, was a TCR beta motif comprising 7 to 9 highly homologous variants. Disease-linked clones reportedly showed significant enrichment in matched ankylosing spondylitis synovial fluid. Disease-linked clones were found to be CD8+ and relatively rare in peripheral blood.

Losses at the gene ends were 5 bases for V and 6 bases for J; bases not matched to a gene: 6. This CDR3 region has 14 residues. Per germline, CDR1 MNHEY and CDR2 SMNVEV (reference sequence). TCR beta libraries were made by quantitative 5'-RACE with molecular barcodes. TCRdb reanalysed the 5' RACE reads using MiXCR and keeps one entry per CDR3 protein. The sample records 250,000 to 400,000 distinct CDR3 sequences, approximately 10% being singletons. This clonotype was found many times. Its specificity is not known. The chain combines TRBV27 with TRBJ2-1, with 8 bases lining up with TRBD2. This clonotype was sampled from a female donor with ankylosing spondylitis or in good health (not recorded which). The specimen was blood, either unsorted or a sorted T cell fraction (not recorded which). This chain's CDR3 is CASSMETSGNEQFF. CDR3 in DNA: TGTGCCAGCAGTATGGAAACTAGCGGCAATGAGCAGTTCTTC.